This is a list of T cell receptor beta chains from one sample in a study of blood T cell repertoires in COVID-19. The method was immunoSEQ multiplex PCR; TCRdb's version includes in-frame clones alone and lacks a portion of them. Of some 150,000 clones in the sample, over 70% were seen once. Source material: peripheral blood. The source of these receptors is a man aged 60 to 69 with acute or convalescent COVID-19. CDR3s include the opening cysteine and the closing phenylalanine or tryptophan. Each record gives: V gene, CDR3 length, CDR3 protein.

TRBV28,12,CAIEGGANVLTF
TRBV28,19,CASLPLSSGGPHHSYEQYF
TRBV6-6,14,CASSPGGREDTIYF
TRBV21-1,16,CASTPIRQGRTGELFF
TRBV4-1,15,CASSQEWAGGRGYTF
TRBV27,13,CASRLSGANVLTF
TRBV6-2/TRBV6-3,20,CASSYSISPAAGDSNYGYTF
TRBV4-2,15,CASSPGQGGDQPQHF
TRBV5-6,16,CASSSKGQGLSETQYF
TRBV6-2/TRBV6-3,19,CASSLKTSGSRLAKNIQYF
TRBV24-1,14,CATSDSGTTDTQYF
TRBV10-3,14,CAISPTGISGELFF
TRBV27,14,CASSLISTAYEQYF
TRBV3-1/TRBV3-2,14,CASSPFGQDSEAFF
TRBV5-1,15,CASRLMSGRANEQFF
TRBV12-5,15,CASGPGTSGLNEQFF
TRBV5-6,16,CASSAGLAVSSYEQYF
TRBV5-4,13,CASSLLGTDTQYF
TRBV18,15,CASSPPTKANYGYTF
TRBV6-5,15,CASTLFAGDNSPLHF
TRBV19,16,CASSNSLAGVYNEQFF
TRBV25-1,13,CASSVSGGAEQFF
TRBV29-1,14,CSVSQILANYGYTF
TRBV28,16,CASSSRDREVGQPQHF
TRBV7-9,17,CASSPKYRDRGYNEQFF
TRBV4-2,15,CASSQRTGGTDTQYF
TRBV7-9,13,CASSLAGSNEQYF